A single sample is the source of the 27 T cell receptor beta chains below, sequenced in a study of blood T cells in healthy people across ages. With a J-beta primer mix and a sample-barcoded 5' primer, a second PCR ran 7 to 11 cycles. TCRdb used MiXCR to reprocess the 5' RACE reads, holding one entry per CDR3 protein. The sample consists of roughly 410,000 distinct CDR3 sequences, about 49% of them appearing once. Sequencing was performed on blood. These receptor sequences come from a man aged 60 to 69 in good health.

Remarks on this clonotype: The junction does not match germline at one end; this may be a read error. This sequence joins TRBV3-1 and TRBJ2-5; the D is unclear. Germline CDR1 and CDR2: LGHDT and YNNKEL (reference sequence). The CDR3 consists of 11 residues. CDR3 sequence reads: CASSLQENQYF. DNA of the CDR3: TGTGCCAGCAGCCTCCAGGAGAACCAGTACTTC.

J is TRBJ2-7 and V is TRBV6-2 or TRBV6-3; D is uncertain. V was pared by 10 bases and J by 2 bases, with 12 bases between. Germline V gene lookup returns CDR1 MNHEY and CDR2 SVGEGT. CDR3 size: 12 residues. CDR3 amino acids: CATIRVPYEQYF. CDR3 bases: TGTGCCACCATAAGGGTTCCCTACGAGCAGTACTTC.

The chain recombines TRBV20-1 with TRBJ2-1, with 7 nucleotides matching TRBD2. CDR1 DFQATT and CDR2 SNEGSKA come from the germline V gene (reference sequence). V was clipped by 4 bases and J by 14 bases; unmatched bases: 14. This CDR3 is built from 13 residues. The CDR3 region is CSATGMGGGKEFF. The CDR3 bases are TGCAGTGCTACGGGGATGGGGGGGGGAAAGGAGTTCTTC.

This sequence joins TRBV27 and TRBJ2-2; tentatively, D is TRBD1 (6 bases). Germline CDR1 and CDR2: MNHEY and SMNVEV (reference sequence). This CDR3 region has 14 residues. Trimming shortened V by 5 bases and J by 3 bases, and 10 bases separated the two germline ends. CDR3 loop: CASSPRTDTGELFF. The CDR3 coding sequence is TGTGCCAGCAGTCCCCGGACAGACACCGGGGAGCTGTTTTTT.

The chain couples TRBV3-1 to TRBJ2-1; 9 positions agree with TRBD2. This CDR3 has 14 residues. Germline loops: CDR1 LGHDT, CDR2 YNNKEL (reference sequence). J gave up 9 bases and V 4 bases, and 7 bases lay outside the gene matches. The CDR3 is CASSPGLASGEQFF. The CDR3 nucleotides read TGTGCCAGCAGCCCCGGACTAGCGTCCGGTGAGCAGTTCTTC.

This clonotype has a handful of counts. This rearrangement joins TRBV6-2 or TRBV6-3 to TRBJ2-1, with 13 bases identical to TRBD2. Germline-derived CDR1 and CDR2 are MNHEY and SVGEGT. J gave up 9 bases and V 6 bases, and 5 bases lay outside the gene matches. The CDR3 loop spans 14 amino acids. This CDR3 reads CASRGTSGAAEQFF. The CDR3 nucleotides are TGTGCCAGCAGGGGGACTAGCGGGGCCGCTGAGCAGTTCTTC.

This clonotype has just a few counts. This chain connects TRBV20-1 to TRBJ2-1; D not certain. The ends were cut back, 6 bases at V and 5 bases at J, with 17 bases in the middle. The CDR3 is made up of 14 amino acids. In germline, CDR1 is DFQATT, CDR2 SNEGSKA (reference sequence). The CDR3 nucleotides read TGCAGTGCCCCCGCAGGCGGTGGAGACAATGAGCAGTTCTTC. Translating it yields CSAPAGGGDNEQFF.

There are a few counts of this clonotype. V usage is TRBV14 and J usage is TRBJ2-1; 8 bases map to TRBD1. The CDR3 totals 18 residues. The ends lost 0 bases at V and 0 bases at J; junction bases unmatched: 7. Germline lookup yields CDR1 SGHDN and CDR2 FVKESK. The CDR3 DNA sequence: TGTGCCAGCAGCCAAGATCCCAGGGGGCGGACCTCCTACAATGAGCAGTTCTTC. This sequence encodes CASSQDPRGRTSYNEQFF. Based on the CDR3 plus reference TRBV14 and TRBJ2-1, the full variable domain is EAGVTQFPSHSVIEKGQTVTLRCDPISGHDNLYWYRRVMGKEIKFLLHFVKESKQDESGMPNNRFLAERTGGTYSTLKVQPAELEDSGVYFCASSQDPRGRTSYNEQFFGPGTRLTVL.

The sample holds a few counts of this clonotype. This rearrangement joins TRBV7-3 to TRBJ2-1, with a tentative D call TRBD2 (6 bases). This CDR3 has 13 amino acids. Looked up from germline, CDR1 is SGHTA and CDR2 is FQGTGA. V lost 4 bases to trimming and J lost 7 bases, with 11 bases between them. The CDR3, as DNA: TGTGCCAGCAGCTACTGGGGAGGAAATGAGCAGTTCTTC. Its protein product is CASSYWGGNEQFF.

The chain links TRBV3-1 to TRBJ1-4, with unresolved D. This CDR3 region has 13 residues. V lost 8 bases and J lost 6, with 13 bases in between. Germline V gene data show CDR1 as LGHDT and CDR2 as YNNKEL (reference sequence). This chain's CDR3 is CASGIGNDEKLFF. CDR3 DNA sequence: TGTGCCAGCGGGATTGGGAACGATGAAAAACTGTTTTTT.

The chain carries TRBV20-1 and TRBJ1-4; possible D gene TRBD1, 6 bases. Germline V gene sequence: CDR1 DFQATT, CDR2 SNEGSKA (reference sequence). The CDR3 is made up of 14 amino acids. The V and J ends lost 0 bases and 8 bases respectively, with 13 bases between them. The CDR3 DNA reads as TGCAGTGCTAGAGATCCAGGGGACGGGGAAAAACTGTTTTTT. Translating gives CSARDPGDGEKLFF.

Notes on this clonotype: A much bigger clone sits one base away, suggesting this may be a read error. This chain connects TRBV10-3 to TRBJ2-7; 9 nucleotides agree with TRBD1. The germline CDR1 and CDR2 sequences are ENHRY and SYGVKD. This CDR3 is built from 14 residues. After removal of 10 bases from V and 4 bases from J, the junction contained 11 bases not matched to a gene. The CDR3 region is CATQGGDRVYEQYF. In DNA form, the CDR3 reads TGTGCCACCCAAGGGGGGGACAGGGTATACGAGCAGTACTTC.

The chain is built from TRBV15 and TRBJ2-3; D call uncertain. Trimming took off 5 bases at V and 6 bases at J, with 12 bases between the two ends. This CDR3 contains 13 residues. Germline V gene sequence: CDR1 LNHNV, CDR2 YYDKDF (reference sequence). The chain's CDR3 is CATSLGPPDTQYF. The CDR3 DNA is TGTGCCACCAGCCTGGGCCCCCCGGATACGCAGTATTTT.

This chain uses TRBV2 with TRBJ1-1; D gene unclear. The CDR3 spans 15 residues. Germline CDR1 reads SNHLY; CDR2 reads FYNNEI. Trimming cost V 4 bases and J 0 bases, with 12 bases left between them. For the CDR3, the DNA is TGTGCCAGCAGTGCACGAGGGCTCATGAACACTGAAGCTTTCTTT. As protein: CASSARGLMNTEAFF.

V is TRBV27 and J is TRBJ2-7; 10 bases match TRBD1. Trimming removed 5 bases from V and 4 bases from J; junction bases left unmatched: 5. The germline gives CDR1 MNHEY, CDR2 SMNVEV (reference sequence). There are 14 residues in the CDR3. Here the CDR3 DNA reads TGTGCCAGCAGTAACCGGGGACAGGGGTACGAGCAGTACTTC. Its protein is CASSNRGQGYEQYF.

This clonotype has only a few counts. The V and J genes are TRBV6-5 and TRBJ2-4; TRBD2 matches at 12 bases. Judging by the DNA end, TRBJ2-5 fits better; the J call may be wrong. The CDR3 spans 15 residues. Germline loops: CDR1 MNHEY, CDR2 SVGAGI. The CDR3 protein is CASSQLAGGQETQYF. DNA for the CDR3: TGTGCCAGCAGTCAGCTAGCGGGAGGGCAAGAGACCCAGTACTTC.

The chain couples TRBV27 to TRBJ2-3; D gene uncertain. Looked up from germline, CDR1 is MNHEY and CDR2 is SMNVEV (reference sequence). Trimming left V 10 bases short and J 2 bases short, with 7 bases between. CDR3 length: 11 residues. CDR3: CATIHTDTQYF. CDR3 in DNA: TGTGCCACCATACACACAGATACGCAGTATTTT.

This clonotype showed up just a few times. CDR3 DNA: TGTGCCAGCAGCCCAACCTTGGGGGCAGGCTCCTACGAGCAGTACTTC. It yields the protein CASSPTLGAGSYEQYF. The chain links TRBV27 to TRBJ2-7; possible D gene TRBD1, 6 bases. Germline CDR1 reads MNHEY; CDR2 reads SMNVEV (reference sequence). This CDR3 has 16 residues. Deletions cut 6 bases from V and 0 bases from J, with 18 bases between.

This clonotype was counted a few times. This chain uses TRBV20-1 with TRBJ2-3; 7 bases are shared with TRBD1. V lost 0 bases and J lost 3; bases outside the gene matches: 3. Per germline, CDR1 DFQATT and CDR2 SNEGSKA (reference sequence). The CDR3 length is 14 residues. Written as DNA, the CDR3 is TGCAGTGCTAGAGACAGACAGGGTACAGATACGCAGTATTTT. Translating gives CSARDRQGTDTQYF.

J is TRBJ2-5 and V is TRBV9; D unclear. The germline CDR1 and CDR2 sequences are SGDLS and YYNGEE. The CDR3 has 15 residues. Deletions cut 3 bases from V and 2 bases from J, with 14 bases between. CDR3 sequence reads: CASSAATAEQETQYF. The CDR3 DNA follows: TGTGCCAGCAGCGCAGCTACGGCCGAACAAGAGACCCAGTACTTC. Full variable domain (missing parts from reference TRBV9 and TRBJ2-5): DSGVTQTPKHLITATGQRVTLRCSPRSGDLSVYWYQQSLDQGLQFLIQYYNGEERAKGNILERFSAQQFPDLHSELNLSSLELGDSALYFCASSAATAEQETQYFGPGTRLLVL.

This clonotype appeared a few times. The chain carries TRBV20-1 and TRBJ2-1; D is possibly TRBD2 (6 bases). Trimming removed 3 bases from V and 3 bases from J, with 12 bases in between. Germline V gives CDR1 DFQATT, CDR2 SNEGSKA (reference sequence). This CDR3 contains 14 residues. The CDR3 DNA reads TGCAGTGCTAGCAGGGATAGCGGCTACAATGAGCAGTTCTTC. It encodes CSASRDSGYNEQFF.

The rearrangement joins TRBV20-1 to TRBJ2-1; 7 bases line up with TRBD2. CDR3 length: 13 amino acids. Per the germline V gene, CDR1 is DFQATT and CDR2 is SNEGSKA (reference sequence). Trimming took 2 bases from V and 6 from J; bases not matched to a gene: 4. The CDR3 DNA reads as TGCAGTGCTAGAAGCGGGGACTTCAATGAGCAGTTCTTC. It codes for CSARSGDFNEQFF.

The chain uses TRBV15 and TRBJ2-7; D call uncertain. V lost 2 bases and J 7 bases, leaving 15 bases between the germline ends. Germline CDR1 is LNHNV and CDR2 is YYDKDF (reference sequence). The CDR3 consists of 14 residues. The CDR3 here is CATSRTGSYNEQYF. CDR3 nucleotides: TGTGCCACCAGCAGAACTGGATCCTACAATGAGCAGTACTTC.

This chain links TRBV10-2 with TRBJ2-1; maybe TRBD2 (6 bases). CDR1 is WSHSY and CDR2 is SAAADI in the germline V gene. Trimming cost V 4 bases and J 13 bases, with 17 bases left between them. The CDR3 is 13 amino acids. In nucleotides, the CDR3 is TGCGCCAGCAGTGTGGTCCCACGGGAGACCCAGTTCTTC. It specifies CASSVVPRETQFF.

The table lists this clonotype with a few counts. This chain uses TRBV6-2 or TRBV6-3 with TRBJ2-7; 7 nucleotides line up with TRBD2. The germline V gene encodes CDR1 MNHEY and CDR2 SVGEGT. The CDR3 is 14 residues long. V lost 6 bases to trimming and J lost 0 bases; unmatched junction nucleotides: 5. The CDR3 region is CASSSGTISYEQYF. Here the CDR3 DNA reads TGTGCCAGCAGCTCCGGGACTATCTCCTACGAGCAGTACTTC.

The J gene is TRBJ2-7, the V gene TRBV5-1, with a tentative D call TRBD2 (6 bases). The CDR3 contains 13 residues. Germline V lookup: CDR1 SGHRS, CDR2 YFSETQ. Trimming shortened V by 0 bases and J by 5 bases, and 9 bases separated the two germline ends. The CDR3 is CASSLGDWDEQYF. In DNA form, the CDR3 reads TGCGCCAGCAGCTTGGGGGACTGGGACGAGCAGTACTTC.

About this clonotype itself: A clone one base away is much larger, so this may be a read error. The chain recombines TRBV6-1 with TRBJ2-7; the D call may be TRBD1 or TRBD2 (6 bases each). This CDR3 has 14 amino acids. Germline CDR1 MNHNS, CDR2 SASEGT. The V gene lost 5 bases and the J gene lost 10 bases, with 21 bases spanning the gap. The CDR3 loop reads CASSLGGAKENQYF. Here the CDR3 DNA reads TGTGCCAGCAGTCTGGGGGGCGCGAAAGAGAACCAGTACTTC.